This T cell receptor beta chain was found in a study of blood T cells in healthy people across ages. Concerning this clonotype itself: This sequence may be a read error, since a much larger clone differs from it by one base.

Using a J-beta primer mix together with a sample-barcoded 5' primer, a second PCR was run for about 6 to 11 cycles. Each CDR3 protein gets one entry after TCRdb re-called the 5' RACE reads with MiXCR. Of hundreds of thousands of distinct CDR3 sequences in the sample, more than 45% were seen once. The sequencing sample was made of blood. The receptor was derived from a woman of 80 years or more in good health.

The CDR3 here is CASSLPPGLVDEQFF. The CDR3 coding sequence is TGTGCCAGCAGTCTACCTCCGGGACTAGTAGACGAGCAGTTCTTC. The genes are TRBV28 and TRBJ2-1, with 8 bases matching TRBD2. Unmatched junction bases numbered 13, after V lost 5 bases and J lost 10 bases. This CDR3 has 15 amino acids. Germline V lookup: CDR1 MDHEN, CDR2 SYDVKM.